This passage covers 31 T cell receptor beta chains from one sample sequenced in a study of T cell responses to AZD1222 COVID-19 vaccine. The data were produced by immunoSEQ multiplex PCR, yet TCRdb's version contains in-frame clones alone and is incomplete. The data contain 130,000 to 150,000 clones, approximately 89% of them singletons. The sample consisted of peripheral blood, taken on day 0 of AZD1222 vaccination. These receptors all stem from an adult in good health.

This clone was seen just once. This chain links TRBV11-2 with TRBJ1-2, with 7 bases lining up with TRBD1. The CDR3 length is 16 residues. The germline V gene encodes CDR1 SGHAT and CDR2 FQNNGV. Trimming cost V 1 base and J 2 bases; bases outside gene matches: 7. CDR3 in DNA: TGTGCCAGCAGCTTAGGGGCGGGACAGTTAAACTATGGCTACACCTTC. Its translation is CASSLGAGQLNYGYTF. The whole variable domain, filled in from reference TRBV11-2 and TRBJ1-2, reads EAGVAQSPRYKIIEKRQSVAFWCNPISGHATLYWYQQILGQGPKLLIQFQNNGVVDDSQLPKDRFSAERLKGVDSTLKIQPAKLEDSAVYLCASSLGAGQLNYGYTFGSGTRLTVV.

This sequence joins TRBV6-5 and TRBJ2-1; 9 nucleotides match TRBD1. Germline V CDR1 and CDR2: MNHEY, SVGAGI. J was trimmed by 5 bases and V by 5 bases; bases with no gene match: 7. This CDR3 is 15 amino acids long. This CDR3 is CASSRPGQGNNEQFF. CDR3 coding DNA: TGTGCCAGCAGTCGGCCGGGACAGGGTAACAATGAGCAGTTCTTC.

The chain uses TRBV12-3 or TRBV12-4 and TRBJ1-3; no firm D call. V was trimmed by 5 bases and J by 4 bases, leaving 9 bases between them. The CDR3 runs 13 residues. Here the CDR3 reads CASSAAPGNTIYF. The CDR3 coding sequence is TGTGCCAGCAGTGCGGCGCCGGGAAACACCATATATTTT.

The J gene is TRBJ2-5, the V gene TRBV6-2 or TRBV6-3; D unclear. The CDR3 sequence is 17 residues long. The V and J ends lost 5 bases and 4 bases respectively, with 23 bases between them. Per the germline V gene, CDR1 is MNHEY and CDR2 is SVGEGT. This CDR3 reads CASSDALGSPLGETQYF. For the CDR3, the DNA is TGTGCCAGCAGTGACGCCCTTGGCAGCCCCTTGGGAGAGACCCAGTACTTC.

V gene TRBV2 combines with J gene TRBJ2-7; 7 bases match TRBD1. The CDR3 has 14 amino acids. CDR1 SNHLY and CDR2 FYNNEI come from the germline V gene. V lost 3 bases and J lost 5; bases outside the gene matches: 7. In DNA, the CDR3 is TGTGCCAGCAGTGATGGGCAGGGGGTACACGAGCAGTACTTC. It encodes CASSDGQGVHEQYF. The entire variable domain, with the rest obtained from reference TRBV2 and TRBJ2-7, is as follows: EPEVTQTPSHQVTQMGQEVILRCVPISNHLYFYWYRQILGQKVEFLVSFYNNEISEKSEIFDDQFSVERPDGSNFTLKIRSTKLEDSAMYFCASSDGQGVHEQYFGPGTRLTVT.

This clone was observed once. The genes are TRBV19 and TRBJ1-6, with D perhaps TRBD1 (5 bases). The V end lost 5 bases, the J end lost 7 bases, and 12 bases lay between the germline ends. Germline V gene lookup returns CDR1 LNHDA and CDR2 SQIVND (reference sequence). The CDR3 length is 14 residues. Here the CDR3 DNA reads TGTGCCAGTAGTGCATGGACAACGAATTCACCCCTCCACTTT. It yields the protein CASSAWTTNSPLHF.

The chain is built from TRBV27 and TRBJ2-2, with 14 bases that match TRBD2. From germline, CDR1 is MNHEY and CDR2 SMNVEV (reference sequence). Trimming cost V 5 bases and J 3 bases; bases outside gene matches: 8. This CDR3 is built from 18 residues. The CDR3 nucleotides are TGTGCCAGCAGTCTACGGGGACTAGCGGGGGACTACACCGGGGAGCTGTTTTTT. It is translated as CASSLRGLAGDYTGELFF.

The chain has TRBV19 and TRBJ2-7; D gene uncertain. The length of the CDR3 is 13 residues. Germline V gene lookup returns CDR1 LNHDA and CDR2 SQIVND (reference sequence). Between the trimmed V and J ends, which lost 3 bases and 5 bases, there was a span of 11 bases. The CDR3 DNA is TGTGCCAGTAGTATGACCTTCATCCACGAGCAGTACTTC. It translates to CASSMTFIHEQYF.

In DNA form, the CDR3 reads TGCAGTGCTAGTAACAGGGGGTGGGTCAATCAGCCCCAGCATTTT. Translated, it gives CSASNRGWVNQPQHF. The rearrangement uses TRBV20-1 and TRBJ1-5; 8 nucleotides agree with TRBD1. Trimming took 3 bases from V and 3 from J; bases not matched to a gene: 7. CDR3 size: 15 residues. In germline, CDR1 is DFQATT, CDR2 SNEGSKA (reference sequence).

V is TRBV5-4 and J is TRBJ2-7; 7 nucleotides match TRBD1. Germline V CDR1 and CDR2: SGHNT, YYREEE (reference sequence). V lost 4 bases to trimming and J lost 3 bases; unmatched junction nucleotides: 4. The CDR3 is made up of 13 amino acids. As DNA, the CDR3 is TGTGCCAGCAGCCCGGGACAGAACTACGAGCAGTACTTC. Translated, it gives CASSPGQNYEQYF.

The rearrangement uses TRBV24-1 and TRBJ1-2; 7 bases fit TRBD1. The CDR3 runs to 14 residues. In germline, CDR1 is KGHDR, CDR2 SFDVKD. V lost 4 bases and J lost 8; bases outside the gene matches: 9. CDR3 residues: CATSDPSTGTGYTF. As DNA, the CDR3 is TGTGCCACCAGTGACCCCTCGACAGGGACCGGCTACACCTTC.

This sequence joins TRBV2 and TRBJ2-2; D ambiguous. This CDR3 is built from 13 residues. Germline V gene data show CDR1 as SNHLY and CDR2 as FYNNEI. Trimming cost V 9 bases and J 4 bases, with 12 bases left between them. The CDR3 coding sequence is TGTGCCAGTACGGAGCATACCACCGGGGAGCTGTTTTTT. This encodes CASTEHTTGELFF.

A few counts support this clone. For the CDR3, the DNA is TGTGCCAGCAGCTGGGACGGGGAAGCTGGTGGCTACACCTTC. This codes for CASSWDGEAGGYTF. This chain joins TRBV6-2 or TRBV6-3 and TRBJ1-2, with D possibly matching TRBD1 (5 bases). V was cut by 6 bases and J by 7 bases, with 18 bases left in between. The germline V gene encodes CDR1 MNHEY and CDR2 SVGEGT. This CDR3 is 14 amino acids long.

V is TRBV19 and J is TRBJ1-1; the D gene is possibly TRBD1 (6 bases). Germline values: CDR1 LNHDA, CDR2 SQIVND (reference sequence). V gave up 8 bases and J gave up 3 bases, with 13 bases separating them. The CDR3 loop spans 13 amino acids. CDR3 sequence: CASSRGDYTEAFF. Written as DNA, the CDR3 is TGTGCCAGTTCCAGGGGAGACTACACTGAAGCTTTCTTT.

J is TRBJ1-6 and V is TRBV6-5; D remains unclear. Trimming took 6 bases from V and 5 from J, leaving 11 bases between them. CDR3 length: 14 amino acids. Germline lookup yields CDR1 MNHEY and CDR2 SVGAGI. The CDR3 region has the DNA TGTGCCAGCAGAAGCGGGATCCATAATTCACCCCTCCACTTT. It codes for CASRSGIHNSPLHF.

This clone was recorded a few times. The J gene is TRBJ1-4, the V gene TRBV27; D is possibly TRBD1 (6 bases). The CDR3 loop spans 14 amino acids. Looked up from germline, CDR1 is MNHEY and CDR2 is SMNVEV (reference sequence). Trimming pared 9 bases from V and 7 bases from J, leaving 18 bases between. The CDR3 protein is CASTTAGGPEKLFF. CDR3 nucleotides: TGTGCCAGTACCACTGCCGGGGGCCCTGAAAAACTGTTTTTT.

V and J are TRBV5-1 and TRBJ1-2; TRBD1 matches 9 bases. In germline, CDR1 is SGHRS, CDR2 YFSETQ. The CDR3 is 17 residues long. The V and J ends lost 2 bases and 3 bases, in that order; junction bases with no gene match: 11. The CDR3 region has the DNA TGCGCCAGCAGCTTAGTAGGGACAGGGATTACGGACTATGGCTACACCTTC. Translated, it gives CASSLVGTGITDYGYTF.

This chain links TRBV7-7 with TRBJ2-3; D not resolved. In germline, CDR1 is SSHAT, CDR2 FNYEAQ (reference sequence). This CDR3 has 15 residues. The V and J ends lost 4 bases and 0 bases respectively, with 11 bases between them. The CDR3 DNA is TGTGCCAGCAGCTCAACAATAGCTAGCACAGATACGCAGTATTTT. This gives the protein CASSSTIASTDTQYF.

This clone appeared a single time. This rearrangement joins TRBV4-2 to TRBJ1-3; tentatively, D is TRBD1 (5 bases). V was clipped by 1 base and J by 7 bases, with 17 bases between them. Germline CDR1 and CDR2: LGHNA and YNFKEQ. This CDR3 has 16 amino acids. In DNA, the CDR3 is TGTGCCAGCAGCCAAGTTTTTGTGTGGGGACCGAACACCATATATTTT. Translated, it gives CASSQVFVWGPNTIYF.

The chain carries TRBV2 and TRBJ1-2, with D maybe TRBD1 (5 bases). The CDR3 runs to 15 residues. Germline CDR1 reads SNHLY; CDR2 reads FYNNEI. V lost 7 bases, J lost 2 bases, and 17 bases lay in between. The CDR3 nucleotides read TGTGCCAGCAATGGTGGGGACGTTTGGAACTATGGCTACACCTTC. This gives the protein CASNGGDVWNYGYTF. Full variable domain (outside the CDR3, taken from reference TRBV2 and TRBJ1-2): EPEVTQTPSHQVTQMGQEVILRCVPISNHLYFYWYRQILGQKVEFLVSFYNNEISEKSEIFDDQFSVERPDGSNFTLKIRSTKLEDSAMYFCASNGGDVWNYGYTFGSGTRLTVV.

The chain uses TRBV28 and TRBJ1-1; TRBD1 might be the D (6 bases). V lost 3 bases to trimming and J lost 2 bases, with 10 bases between them. Germline-derived CDR1 and CDR2 are MDHEN and SYDVKM. The CDR3 spans 14 residues. The CDR3 is CASSFQGYNTEAFF. In nucleotides, the CDR3 is TGTGCCAGCAGTTTCCAGGGGTACAACACTGAAGCTTTCTTT.

The V and J genes are TRBV6-2 or TRBV6-3 and TRBJ2-2; 10 bases match TRBD2. J lost 4 bases, V lost 4 bases, and 3 bases had no gene match. The CDR3 loop spans 15 amino acids. Germline lookup yields CDR1 MNHEY and CDR2 SVGEGT. CDR3 DNA sequence: TGTGCCAGCAGTTCGGGACTAGCGACCACCGGGGAGCTGTTTTTT. Translation: CASSSGLATTGELFF.

In nucleotides, the CDR3 is TGTGCCAGCAGCGTAGGTATGGAAATAAACATTCAGTACTTC. This translates into CASSVGMEINIQYF. The chain couples TRBV9 to TRBJ2-4; D is unresolved. The CDR3 loop spans 14 amino acids. V lost 0 bases, J lost 6 bases, and 10 bases lay in between. CDR1 and CDR2 (germline): SGDLS, YYNGEE. The entire variable domain, with the rest obtained from reference TRBV9 and TRBJ2-4, is as follows: DSGVTQTPKHLITATGQRVTLRCSPRSGDLSVYWYQQSLDQGLQFLIQYYNGEERAKGNILERFSAQQFPDLHSELNLSSLELGDSALYFCASSVGMEINIQYFGAGTRLSVL.

The sample holds one count of this clone. The J gene is TRBJ1-4, the V gene TRBV15; D is ambiguous. The germline V gene has CDR1 LNHNV and CDR2 YYDKDF (reference sequence). The CDR3 totals 16 residues. Trimming shortened V by 0 bases and J by 7 bases, and 15 bases separated the two germline ends. CDR3 in DNA: TGTGCCACCAGCAGAGATAGTCGTGATATGACTGAAAAACTGTTTTTT. It codes for CATSRDSRDMTEKLFF. The whole variable domain, filled in from reference TRBV15 and TRBJ1-4, reads DAMVIQNPRYQVTQFGKPVTLSCSQTLNHNVMYWYQQKSSQAPKLLFHYYDKDFNNEADTPDNFQSRRPNTSFCFLDIRSPGLGDTAMYLCATSRDSRDMTEKLFFGSGTQLSVL.

The rearrangement uses TRBV27 and TRBJ2-1; TRBD2 matches at 11 bases. Losses at the gene ends were 5 bases for V and 7 bases for J; bases not matched to a gene: 7. This CDR3 spans 15 amino acids. From germline, CDR1 is MNHEY and CDR2 SMNVEV (reference sequence). CDR3 sequence reads: CASSISGGAGNEQFF. In DNA form, the CDR3 reads TGTGCCAGCAGTATTAGCGGGGGGGCGGGGAATGAGCAGTTCTTC.

The chain employs TRBV4-1 and TRBJ1-1; D perhaps matches TRBD1 (6 bases). The germline CDR1 and CDR2 sequences are MGHRA and YSYEKL. The CDR3 has 17 residues. V shed 2 bases and J shed 1 base, with 17 bases lying between them. The CDR3 DNA follows: TGCGCCAGCAGCCAATCTCCCCCGGGACACACGAACACTGAAGCTTTCTTT. Translating gives CASSQSPPGHTNTEAFF.

The V call is TRBV11-2, the J call TRBJ2-1, with D perhaps TRBD1 (5 bases). The CDR3 has 15 amino acids. The germline CDR1 and CDR2 sequences are SGHAT and FQNNGV. Trimming pared 5 bases from V and 4 bases from J, leaving 15 bases between. The DNA of the CDR3 is TGTGCCAGCAGCCCTCGACAGATTCTTTACAATGAGCAGTTCTTC. Amino acids: CASSPRQILYNEQFF.

CDR3 protein: CASSQLAGGEETQYF. The CDR3 bases are TGTGCCAGCAGCCAGCTAGCGGGGGGGGAAGAGACCCAGTACTTC. V is TRBV3-1 (or the pseudogene TRBV3-2) and J is TRBJ2-5, with 12 nucleotides matching TRBD2. This CDR3 has 15 amino acids. Looked up from germline, CDR1 is LGHDT and CDR2 is YNNKEL (reference sequence). The V segment lost 3 bases and the J segment 3 bases; nucleotides outside the gene matches: 2.

The chain has TRBV4-1 and TRBJ1-1; 7 bases match TRBD1. The V and J ends lost 4 bases and 0 bases, in that order; junction bases with no gene match: 2. Germline V gene lookup returns CDR1 MGHRA and CDR2 YSYEKL. The CDR3 totals 14 residues. The CDR3 is CASSPTGLNTEAFF. The CDR3 DNA reads TGCGCCAGCAGCCCGACAGGGTTGAACACTGAAGCTTTCTTT.

The chain carries TRBV10-3 and TRBJ1-3; D gene uncertain. V lost 7 bases, J lost 0 bases, and 10 bases lay in between. The CDR3 has 14 residues. Per the germline V gene, CDR1 is ENHRY and CDR2 is SYGVKD. The DNA of the CDR3 is TGTGCCATCACGCCGGCGGTCTCTGGAAACACCATATATTTT. This encodes CAITPAVSGNTIYF.

The genes are TRBV5-1 and TRBJ1-1, with D perhaps TRBD1 (6 bases). The CDR3 is made up of 13 amino acids. V was shortened by 4 bases and J by 8 bases, with 15 bases between the two germline ends. Germline V gene sequence: CDR1 SGHRS, CDR2 YFSETQ. The CDR3 protein is CASSPGGGREAFF. CDR3 bases: TGCGCCAGCAGCCCTGGGGGCGGACGGGAAGCTTTCTTT.